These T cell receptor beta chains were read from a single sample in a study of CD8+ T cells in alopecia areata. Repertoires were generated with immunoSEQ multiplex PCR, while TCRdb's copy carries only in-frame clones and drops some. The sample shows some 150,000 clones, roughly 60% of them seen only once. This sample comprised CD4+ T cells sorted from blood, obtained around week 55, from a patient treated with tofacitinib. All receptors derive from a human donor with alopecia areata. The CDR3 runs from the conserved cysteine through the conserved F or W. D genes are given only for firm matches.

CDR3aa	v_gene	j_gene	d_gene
CASGRQGEGNEKLFF	TRBV5-4	TRBJ1-4	TRBD1
CASSFGQGSYSNEKLFF	TRBV2	TRBJ1-4	TRBD1
CASSLGSNYNEQFF	TRBV5-1	TRBJ2-1	.
CSVGGTTYEQYF	TRBV29-1	TRBJ2-7	.
CASSLSAGDTQYF	TRBV5-1	TRBJ2-3	.
CAISESIRDSPLHF	TRBV10-3	TRBJ1-6	.
CASSPSSNQPQHF	TRBV2	TRBJ1-5	.
CASSFTGGYNSPLHF	TRBV7-9	TRBJ1-6	TRBD1
CSVAGLPVLTEAFF	TRBV29-1	TRBJ1-1	.
CSVVGDRDLYEQYF	TRBV29-1	TRBJ2-7	TRBD1